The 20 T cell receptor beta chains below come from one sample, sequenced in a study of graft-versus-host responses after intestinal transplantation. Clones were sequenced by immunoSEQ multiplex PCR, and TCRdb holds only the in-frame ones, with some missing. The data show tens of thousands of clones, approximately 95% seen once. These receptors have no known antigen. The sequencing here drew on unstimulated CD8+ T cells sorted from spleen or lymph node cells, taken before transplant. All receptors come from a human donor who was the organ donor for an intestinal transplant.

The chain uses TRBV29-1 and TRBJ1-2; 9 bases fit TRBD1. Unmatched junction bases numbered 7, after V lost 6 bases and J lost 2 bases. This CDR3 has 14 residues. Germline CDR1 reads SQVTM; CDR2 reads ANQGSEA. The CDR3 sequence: CSVATGGGNYGYTF. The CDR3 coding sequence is TGCAGCGTGGCTACAGGGGGCGGAAACTATGGCTACACCTTC.

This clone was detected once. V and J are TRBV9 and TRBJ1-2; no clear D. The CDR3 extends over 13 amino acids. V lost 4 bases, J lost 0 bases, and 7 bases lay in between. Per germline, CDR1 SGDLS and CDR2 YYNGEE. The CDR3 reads CASSLNANYGYTF. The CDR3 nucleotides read TGTGCCAGCAGCCTGAACGCTAACTATGGCTACACCTTC.

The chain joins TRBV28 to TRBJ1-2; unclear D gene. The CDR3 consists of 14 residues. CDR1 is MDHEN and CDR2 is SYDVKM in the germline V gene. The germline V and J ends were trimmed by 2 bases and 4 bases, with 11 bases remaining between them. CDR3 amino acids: CASSLHREGYGYTF. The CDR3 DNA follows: TGTGCCAGCAGTTTACACCGTGAGGGCTATGGCTACACCTTC.

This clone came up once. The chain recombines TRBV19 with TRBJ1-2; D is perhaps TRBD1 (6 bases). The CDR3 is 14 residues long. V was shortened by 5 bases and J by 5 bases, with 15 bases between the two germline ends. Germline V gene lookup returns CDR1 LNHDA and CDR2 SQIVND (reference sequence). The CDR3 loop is CASSPASGAYGYTF. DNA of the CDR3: TGTGCCAGTAGTCCCGCCTCGGGGGCATATGGCTACACCTTC.

CDR3 DNA sequence: TGTGCCAGCAGTTCACTGGAGGGATTCTCGGAAGAGACCCAGTACTTC. This codes for CASSSLEGFSEETQYF. The V gene is TRBV28, the J gene TRBJ2-5, with D tentatively TRBD2 (6 bases). V lost 4 bases to trimming and J lost 3 bases, with 18 bases between them. This CDR3 region has 16 residues. CDR1 and CDR2 (germline): MDHEN, SYDVKM. The variable domain in full, completed from reference TRBV28 and TRBJ2-5, reads DVKVTQSSRYLVKRTGEKVFLECVQDMDHENMFWYRQDPGLGLRLIYFSYDVKMKEKGDIPEGYSVSREKKERFSLILESASTNQTSMYLCASSSLEGFSEETQYFGPGTRLLVL.

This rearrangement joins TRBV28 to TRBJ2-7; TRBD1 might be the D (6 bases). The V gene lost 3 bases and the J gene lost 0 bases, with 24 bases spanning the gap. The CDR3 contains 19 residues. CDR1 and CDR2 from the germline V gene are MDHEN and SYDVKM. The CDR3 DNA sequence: TGTGCCAGCAGTTTTATCGGTACGGTAGGGGGTCCCCTCTCCTACGAGCAGTACTTC. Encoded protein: CASSFIGTVGGPLSYEQYF.

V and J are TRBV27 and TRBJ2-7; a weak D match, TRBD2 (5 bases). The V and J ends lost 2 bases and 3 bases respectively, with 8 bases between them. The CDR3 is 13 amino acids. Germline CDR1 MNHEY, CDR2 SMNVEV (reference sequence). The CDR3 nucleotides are TGTGCCAGCAGTTTAGTCGGGGACTACGAGCAGTACTTC. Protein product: CASSLVGDYEQYF.

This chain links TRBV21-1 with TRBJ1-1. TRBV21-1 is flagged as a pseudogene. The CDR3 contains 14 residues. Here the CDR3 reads CASSPTDQSLKAFF. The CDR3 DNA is TGTGCCAGCAGCCCCACGGATCAAAGTTTAAAAGCTTTCTTT.

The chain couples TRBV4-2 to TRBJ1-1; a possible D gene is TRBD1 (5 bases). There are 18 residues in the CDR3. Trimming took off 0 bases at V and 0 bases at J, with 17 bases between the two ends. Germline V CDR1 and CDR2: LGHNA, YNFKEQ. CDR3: CASSQEVMGVRMNTEAFF. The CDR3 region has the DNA TGTGCCAGCAGCCAAGAGGTAATGGGGGTGCGGATGAACACTGAAGCTTTCTTT.

The CDR3 loop is CASSGEGHSYEQYF. The CDR3 nucleotides are TGTGCCAGCTCGGGGGAAGGCCATTCCTACGAGCAGTACTTC. The J gene is TRBJ2-7, the V gene TRBV5-4; D may be TRBD2 (6 bases). The CDR3 spans 14 residues. Germline loops: CDR1 SGHNT, CDR2 YYREEE (reference sequence). V was clipped by 7 bases and J by 1 base, with 15 bases between them.

This CDR3 reads CASSERAVNTEAFF. The CDR3, as DNA: TGTGCCAGCAGTGAAAGGGCAGTGAACACTGAAGCTTTCTTT. The chain carries TRBV6-1 and TRBJ1-1; D gene unclear. The V and J ends lost 2 bases and 0 bases respectively, with 7 bases between them. CDR1 MNHNS and CDR2 SASEGT come from the germline V gene. The CDR3 length is 14 residues.

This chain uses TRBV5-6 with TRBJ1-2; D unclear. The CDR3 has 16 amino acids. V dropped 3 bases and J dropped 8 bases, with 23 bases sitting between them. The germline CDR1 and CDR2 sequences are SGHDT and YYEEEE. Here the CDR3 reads CASSSDPYDGVWGYTF. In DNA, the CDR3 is TGTGCCAGCAGCTCAGACCCATACGACGGGGTTTGGGGCTACACCTTC.

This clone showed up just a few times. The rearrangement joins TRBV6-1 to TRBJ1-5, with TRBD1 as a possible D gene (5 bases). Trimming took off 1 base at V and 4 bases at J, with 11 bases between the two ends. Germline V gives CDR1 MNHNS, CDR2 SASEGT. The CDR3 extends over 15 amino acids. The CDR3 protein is CASSEGGRKNQPQHF. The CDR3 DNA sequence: TGTGCCAGCAGTGAAGGGGGACGGAAGAATCAGCCCCAGCATTTT.

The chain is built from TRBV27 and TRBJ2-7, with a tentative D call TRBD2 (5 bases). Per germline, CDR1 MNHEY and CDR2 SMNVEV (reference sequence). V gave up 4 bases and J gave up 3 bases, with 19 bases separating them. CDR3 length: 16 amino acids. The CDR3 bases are TGTGCCAGCAGTTATAGGTCGGCTAGCATTTACTACGAGCAGTACTTC. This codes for CASSYRSASIYYEQYF.

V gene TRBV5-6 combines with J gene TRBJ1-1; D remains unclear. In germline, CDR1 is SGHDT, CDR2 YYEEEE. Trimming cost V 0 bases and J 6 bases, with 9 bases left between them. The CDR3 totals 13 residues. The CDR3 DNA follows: TGTGCCAGCAGCTTGGGTCGGACGCCTGAAGCTTTCTTT. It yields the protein CASSLGRTPEAFF.

DNA of the CDR3: TGTGCCAGCAGCTTAGCGGGGAACACCGGGGAGCTGTTTTTT. It codes for CASSLAGNTGELFF. The chain couples TRBV7-9 to TRBJ2-2; no definite D call. This CDR3 is built from 14 residues. Germline V gives CDR1 SEHNR, CDR2 FQNEAQ (reference sequence). V lost 0 bases and J 1 base, leaving 3 bases between the germline ends. Based on the CDR3 plus reference TRBV7-9 and TRBJ2-2, the full variable domain is DTGVSQNPRHKITKRGQNVTFRCDPISEHNRLYWYRQTLGQGPEFLTYFQNEAQLEKSRLLSDRFSAERPKGSFSTLEIQRTEQGDSAMYLCASSLAGNTGELFFGEGSRLTVL.

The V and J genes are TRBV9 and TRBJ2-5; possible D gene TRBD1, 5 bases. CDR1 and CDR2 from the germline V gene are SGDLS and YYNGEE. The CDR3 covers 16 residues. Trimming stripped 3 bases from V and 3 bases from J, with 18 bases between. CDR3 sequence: CASSARGHGAEETQYF. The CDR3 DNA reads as TGTGCCAGCAGCGCAAGGGGCCATGGCGCGGAAGAGACCCAGTACTTC.

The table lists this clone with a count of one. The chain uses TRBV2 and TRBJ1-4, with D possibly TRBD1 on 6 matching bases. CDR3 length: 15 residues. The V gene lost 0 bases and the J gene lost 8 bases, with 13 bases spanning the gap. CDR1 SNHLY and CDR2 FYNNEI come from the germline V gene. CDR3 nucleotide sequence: TGTGCCAGCAGTGAAGCGCTTGGGGGGCGAGAAAAACTGTTTTTT. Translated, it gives CASSEALGGREKLFF.

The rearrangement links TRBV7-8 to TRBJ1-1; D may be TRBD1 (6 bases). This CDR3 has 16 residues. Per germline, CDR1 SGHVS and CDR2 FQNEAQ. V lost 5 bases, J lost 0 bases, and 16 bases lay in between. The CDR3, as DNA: TGTGCCAGCAGCCTGGAACAGGGCGCGGTGAACACTGAAGCTTTCTTT. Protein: CASSLEQGAVNTEAFF.

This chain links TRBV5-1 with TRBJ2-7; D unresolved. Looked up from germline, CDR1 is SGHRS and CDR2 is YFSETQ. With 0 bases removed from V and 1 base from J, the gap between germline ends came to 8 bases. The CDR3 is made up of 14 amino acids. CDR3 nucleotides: TGCGCCAGCAGCTTGGGGCAGCCATCCTACGAGCAGTACTTC. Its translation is CASSLGQPSYEQYF. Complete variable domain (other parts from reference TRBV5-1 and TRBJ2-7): KAGVTQTPRYLIKTRGQQVTLSCSPISGHRSVSWYQQTPGQGLQFLFEYFSETQRNKGNFPGRFSGRQFSNSRSEMNVSTLELGDSALYLCASSLGQPSYEQYFGPGTRLTVT.